This entry concerns a single T cell receptor beta chain. This clone has a count of ten or more. The antigen this receptor binds is unknown. Per-base qualities were not stored, and no clone one base away is much larger. The data originate from a study of control samples from healthy donors and cancer patients (TCRdb year 2020). Via the germline V gene, CDR1 is MNHEY and CDR2 SVGAGI. V lost 5 bases and J lost 1 base; the stretch between them is 14 bases long. Reading from cysteine to phenylalanine, the CDR3 counts 15 amino acids. Just CDR3 DNA is preserved here, 45 bases in frame from base 1. To prepare the library, the immunoSEQ multiplex PCR assay was applied. TCRdb limited this immuneACCESS table to in-frame rearrangements with V and J called. A share of clones is missing; checked studies link under half to unresolved V genes, and the rest is unexplained. This sample gives around 89,000 clones in total; more than 75% of them show up just once. The top ten clones comprise about 9.2% of the sample.

The rearrangement joined TRBV6-5 to TRBJ1-2, and the D gene may be TRBD1, 6 bases matching. The TCR originated in a woman aged 60-75 years in good health. The sequencing input was blood. The nucleotides are TGTGCCAGCAGTCCCGGGACAAGAAATAACTATGGCTACACCTTC. It codes for CASSPGTRNNYGYTF.